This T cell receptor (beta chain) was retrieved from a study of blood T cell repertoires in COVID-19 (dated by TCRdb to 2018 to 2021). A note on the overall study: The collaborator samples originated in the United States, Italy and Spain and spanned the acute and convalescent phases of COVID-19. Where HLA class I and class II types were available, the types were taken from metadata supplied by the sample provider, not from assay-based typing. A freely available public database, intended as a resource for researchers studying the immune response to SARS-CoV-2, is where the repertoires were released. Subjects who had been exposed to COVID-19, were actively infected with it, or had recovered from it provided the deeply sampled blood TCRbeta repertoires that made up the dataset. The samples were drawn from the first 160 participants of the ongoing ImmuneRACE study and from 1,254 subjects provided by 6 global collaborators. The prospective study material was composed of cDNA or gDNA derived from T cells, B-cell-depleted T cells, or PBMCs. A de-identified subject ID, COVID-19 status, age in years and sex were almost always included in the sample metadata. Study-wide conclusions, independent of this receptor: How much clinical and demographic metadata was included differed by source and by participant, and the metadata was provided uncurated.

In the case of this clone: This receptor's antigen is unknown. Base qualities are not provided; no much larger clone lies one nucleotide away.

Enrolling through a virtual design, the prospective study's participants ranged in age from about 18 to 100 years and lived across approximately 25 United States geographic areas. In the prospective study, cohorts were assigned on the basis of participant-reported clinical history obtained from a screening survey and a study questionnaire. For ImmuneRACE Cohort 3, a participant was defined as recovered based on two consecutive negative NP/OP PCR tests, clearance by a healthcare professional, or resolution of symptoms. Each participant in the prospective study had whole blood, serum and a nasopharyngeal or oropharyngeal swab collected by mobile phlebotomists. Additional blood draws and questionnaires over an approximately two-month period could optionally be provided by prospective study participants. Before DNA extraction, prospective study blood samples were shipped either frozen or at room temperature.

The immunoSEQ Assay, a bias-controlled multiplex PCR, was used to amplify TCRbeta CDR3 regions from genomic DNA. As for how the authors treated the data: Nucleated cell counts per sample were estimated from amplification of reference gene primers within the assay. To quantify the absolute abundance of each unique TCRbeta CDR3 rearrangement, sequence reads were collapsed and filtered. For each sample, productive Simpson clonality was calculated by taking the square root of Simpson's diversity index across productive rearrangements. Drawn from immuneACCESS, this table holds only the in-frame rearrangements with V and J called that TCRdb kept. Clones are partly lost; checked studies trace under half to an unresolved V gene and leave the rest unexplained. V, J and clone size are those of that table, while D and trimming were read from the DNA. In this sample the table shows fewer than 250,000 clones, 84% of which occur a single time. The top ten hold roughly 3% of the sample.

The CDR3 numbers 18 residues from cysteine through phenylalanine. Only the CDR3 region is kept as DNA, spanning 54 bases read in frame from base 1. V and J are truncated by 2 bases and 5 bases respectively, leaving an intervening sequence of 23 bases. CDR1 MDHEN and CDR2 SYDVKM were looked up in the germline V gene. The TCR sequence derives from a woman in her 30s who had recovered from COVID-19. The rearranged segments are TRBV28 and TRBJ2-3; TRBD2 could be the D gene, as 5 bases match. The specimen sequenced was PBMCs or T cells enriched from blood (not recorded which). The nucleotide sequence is TGTGCCAGCAGTTTACTCCCGCTCAGCGGCGGGCGTGGAGATACGCAGTATTTT. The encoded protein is CASSLLPLSGGRGDTQYF. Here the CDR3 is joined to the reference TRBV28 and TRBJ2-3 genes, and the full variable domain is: DVKVTQSSRYLVKRTGEKVFLECVQDMDHENMFWYRQDPGLGLRLIYFSYDVKMKEKGDIPEGYSVSREKKERFSLILESASTNQTSMYLCASSLLPLSGGRGDTQYFGPGTRLTVL.